The T cell receptor (beta chain) described here comes from a study of T cells after yellow fever vaccination (dated by TCRdb to between 2018 and 2021). Study-wide context: Libraries from fractions with low cell numbers were prepared with the SMART-Seq v4 Ultra Low Input RNA kit. Bulk TCR alpha and beta repertoires were sequenced longitudinally to track T-cell clones before and after primary and booster YFV17D yellow fever vaccination. Two healthy male donors, one aged 18 to 30 and one aged 30 to 40 years, were included in the cohort. Blood was collected at multiple timepoints before and after primary and secondary immunization, and bulk PBMC replicates and cell subsets were isolated.

To note about this clonotype: Its antigen is still unknown. Base qualities are missing; no much larger clone stands one base away.

TCR cDNA was synthesized by 5'RACE template switching, which introduced a universal primer site and unique molecular identifiers. cDNA synthesis was primed from both the TCR alpha and TCR beta constant segments. Libraries were amplified in two PCR steps, with sample barcodes and sequencing adapters added in the second step. Sequencing of libraries was done on Illumina HiSeq 2500 (2x100 bp) or NovaSeq (2x150 bp). The original pipeline was this. MIGEC handled demultiplexing of reads and collapsing into UMI consensus sequences, while MiXCR performed V(D)J alignment. Clonotypes responding to the vaccine were identified with edgeR on replicate PBMC samples, with the criteria of FDR below 0.01 and a log2 fold change above 5 up to day 15. Each bulk clonotype received a CD4 or CD8 identity based on whether the sequenced CD4 or CD8 repertoire contained that clonotype at higher abundance. TCRdb cleaned the public reads at Q25 with fastp, built clones with MiXCR and kept in-frame beta chains. CDR3 protein duplicates are merged, each entry listing the most common genes and DNA. In this record, the V and J calls reflect TCRdb's handling and not the investigators' own analysis. For this sample the table gives 610,000 or so distinct CDR3 sequences, of which approximately 13% were detected only once. In total, the top ten clones hold 15% of the sample.

The paper's findings and limits, for the study overall: A small share of clonotypes occurred in both CD4 and CD8 compartments, likely arising from convergent recombination. Only a couple of donors were included in the study, so the extent to which the findings can be generalized is limited. Most clones expanded after primary vaccination (almost 97% of CD4 and roughly 91% of CD8) were re-detected after the booster, suggesting that broad memory maintenance occurred. The secondary T-cell response was found to be weaker but faster than the primary response, with a peak reached on day 5 rather than on day 15. Computational filtering was required because FACS-sorted repertoires could contain abundant contaminating clonotypes from the bulk population.

The treatment or condition label corresponds to: live attenuated yellow fever vaccine strain. At every blood-draw timepoint, two biological replicates of bulk PBMCs were collected. A standard Ficoll-Paque protocol was used to isolate PBMCs from peripheral blood. TriZol was used to extract RNA from bulk PBMCs, CD4 and CD8 fractions, and dextramer-positive and dextramer-negative fractions. The sample in question was PBMCs, obtained on the day of the yellow fever booster vaccination. The sequence derives from a man aged 30 to 39 who received the YFV17D yellow fever vaccine.

CDR3 protein: CSARVGSVLLHF. In nucleotide form, the sequence is TGCAGTGCTAGGGTTGGTAGCGTACTCCTCCACTTT. The chain was built from TRBV20-1 and TRBJ1-6, with the D gene not confidently named. V is shortened by 3 bases, J by 15 bases, and the region joining them spans 15 bases. The CDR3 sequence holds 12 residues, the cysteine and phenylalanine included. Kept here is only the CDR3 DNA, which spans 36 bases and is read in frame from base 1. CDR1 and CDR2 are drawn from the germline V gene (reference sequence): DFQATT, SNEGSKA.